This TCR beta chain was profiled in a study of blood T cell repertoires in COVID-19. Overall study context: Donors in the United States, Italy and Spain gave samples during acute or convalescent COVID-19.

J lost 3 bases, V lost 6 bases, and 5 bases had no gene match. The CDR3 length is 13 residues. Germline lookup yields CDR1 SGDLS and CDR2 YYNGEE. TCRdb's table, derived via immunoSEQ multiplex PCR, lists solely in-frame clones and lacks some. In the table there are about 220,000 clones, about 88% of which are singletons. V gene TRBV9 combines with J gene TRBJ1-1, with TRBD1 matching over 7 bases. The TCR originated in a woman in her 30s who had recovered from COVID-19. Source material: PBMCs or T cells enriched from blood (not recorded which). CDR3 bases: TGTGCCAGCACCACAGGGGCCGACACTGAAGCTTTCTTT. Protein product: CASTTGADTEAFF.